What follows are 22 T cell receptor beta chains derived from one specimen sequenced in a study of blood T cell repertoires in COVID-19. The table came from immunoSEQ multiplex PCR; TCRdb's copy has only in-frame clones and leaves some out. The sample contains around 140,000 clones, roughly 88% of which appear only once. Sequencing was carried out using peripheral blood. Receptors were obtained from a man aged 65 to 79 with acute or convalescent COVID-19.

V is TRBV7-2 and J is TRBJ1-6; no reliable D call. The germline CDR1 and CDR2 sequences are SGHTA and FQGNSA. V lost 1 base and J 9 bases, leaving 7 bases between the germline ends. CDR3 length: 13 amino acids. The CDR3 DNA reads TGTGCCAGCAGCTTAGTTCGGGTTTCACCCCTCCACTTT. Encoded protein: CASSLVRVSPLHF.

The CDR3 DNA reads as TGTGCCAGCAGTCGAGGGGGTAGCCCCCAAGGGATTCAGTACTTC. This gives the protein CASSRGGSPQGIQYF. The chain uses TRBV28 and TRBJ2-4, with a tentative D call TRBD1 (6 bases). CDR1 and CDR2 (germline): MDHEN, SYDVKM. This CDR3 contains 15 residues. Deletions cut 5 bases from V and 10 bases from J, with 21 bases between.

The gene calls are TRBV12-3 or TRBV12-4 and TRBJ1-1, with unresolved D. The CDR3 is 13 amino acids. The V gene lost 0 bases and the J gene lost 8 bases, with 10 bases spanning the gap. DNA of the CDR3: TGTGCCAGCAGTTTAGCGCTATGGGCAGAAGCTTTCTTT. Amino acid sequence: CASSLALWAEAFF.

This clone was observed a handful of times. The CDR3 region has the DNA TGCACCAGCAAAAGAACGCGGCCTGAAGCTTTCTTT. Its protein product is CTSKRTRPEAFF. The rearrangement uses TRBV1 and TRBJ1-1. TRBV1 is noted as a pseudogene. The CDR3 contains 12 residues.

The chain combines TRBV5-1 with TRBJ2-7; the match to TRBD2 covers 7 bases. CDR1 SGHRS and CDR2 YFSETQ come from the germline V gene. Trimming at V came to 3 bases and at J to 2 bases, leaving 5 bases not matched to a gene. The CDR3 has 14 residues. CDR3 in amino acids: CASSSLSGPYEQYF. In DNA, the CDR3 is TGCGCCAGCAGCTCCCTTAGCGGGCCCTACGAGCAGTACTTC.

V usage is TRBV3-1 (or the pseudogene TRBV3-2) and J usage is TRBJ1-3, with 8 bases identical to TRBD1. CDR1 and CDR2 (germline): LGHDT, YNNKEL (reference sequence). V lost 4 bases to trimming and J lost 4 bases; unmatched junction nucleotides: 6. The CDR3 extends over 15 amino acids. The CDR3 reads CASSLRQGSGNTIYF. The DNA of the CDR3 is TGTGCCAGCAGCCTCCGACAGGGGAGCGGAAACACCATATATTTT.

The chain links TRBV4-1 to TRBJ1-1; D perhaps matches TRBD1 (5 bases). This CDR3 has 15 residues. Trimming took 0 bases from V and 0 from J, leaving 8 bases between them. Germline CDR1 and CDR2: MGHRA and YSYEKL. The CDR3 spells CASSQEGVMNTEAFF. The CDR3, as DNA: TGCGCCAGCAGCCAAGAAGGGGTCATGAACACTGAAGCTTTCTTT.

The V call is TRBV10-2, the J call TRBJ2-1; 8 nucleotides agree with TRBD1. V shed 6 bases, J shed 0 bases, and the junction held 19 bases outside the gene matches. CDR1 and CDR2 from the germline V gene are WSHSY and SAAADI. This CDR3 is 20 amino acids long. This chain's CDR3 is CASRGLMRTGPGSSYNEQFF. In DNA form, the CDR3 reads TGCGCCAGCAGGGGGCTTATGCGGACAGGGCCCGGGAGCTCCTACAATGAGCAGTTCTTC.

The chain is built from TRBV29-1 and TRBJ1-2; D gene ambiguous. This CDR3 is 12 amino acids long. Germline V gene lookup returns CDR1 SQVTM and CDR2 ANQGSEA. Trimming removed 1 base from V and 7 bases from J, with 10 bases in between. CDR3 sequence reads: CSVEALYGGYTF. CDR3 sequence (DNA): TGCAGCGTTGAAGCGCTGTACGGTGGCTACACCTTC.

The chain carries TRBV6-1 and TRBJ1-1; maybe TRBD1 (6 bases). CDR1 and CDR2 (germline): MNHNS, SASEGT. There are 15 residues in the CDR3. V was clipped by 3 bases and J by 0 bases, with 11 bases between them. The CDR3 protein is CASSDIRGMNTEAFF. The CDR3, as DNA: TGTGCCAGCAGTGACATCAGGGGAATGAACACTGAAGCTTTCTTT.

The chain is built from TRBV19 and TRBJ2-3; TRBD1 matches 8 bases. Germline CDR1 reads LNHDA; CDR2 reads SQIVND (reference sequence). The CDR3 runs 16 residues. V shed 4 bases, J shed 4 bases, and the junction held 10 bases outside the gene matches. CDR3 sequence: CASSTLQGGRSDTQYF. The CDR3, as DNA: TGTGCCAGTAGTACACTACAGGGGGGCAGGTCAGATACGCAGTATTTT.

V usage is TRBV2 and J usage is TRBJ1-6; tentative D call: TRBD1 (6 bases). The CDR3 spans 14 residues. The germline gives CDR1 SNHLY, CDR2 FYNNEI. V lost 7 bases to trimming and J lost 7 bases, with 14 bases between them. The CDR3 nucleotides are TGTGCCAGCAATGGGGGGGCCCTGAATTCACCCCTCCACTTT. It translates to CASNGGALNSPLHF.

This clone was seen a handful of times. The V gene is TRBV5-1, the J gene TRBJ1-1, with 11 bases fitting TRBD1. The V gene end was trimmed by 3 bases and the J gene end by 3 bases; junction bases not matched to a gene: 10. Germline CDR1 reads SGHRS; CDR2 reads YFSETQ. The length of the CDR3 is 17 residues. CDR3 loop: CASSSPRTGGQHTEAFF. CDR3 nucleotides: TGCGCCAGCAGCTCTCCCCGGACAGGGGGCCAACACACTGAAGCTTTCTTT.

The chain uses TRBV19 and TRBJ2-1; 10 bases map to TRBD2. Germline CDR1 LNHDA, CDR2 SQIVND (reference sequence). CDR3 size: 15 residues. J was trimmed by 1 base and V by 4 bases; bases with no gene match: 1. The CDR3 loop reads CASSKLAGSYNEQFF. In DNA, the CDR3 is TGTGCCAGTAGTAAACTAGCGGGGTCCTACAATGAGCAGTTCTTC.

This sequence joins TRBV5-5 and TRBJ1-5; TRBD1 matches at 9 bases. The ends lost 5 bases at V and 5 bases at J; junction bases unmatched: 8. This CDR3 contains 15 residues. Germline V gene sequence: CDR1 SGHKS, CDR2 YYEKEE (reference sequence). The CDR3 sequence: CASSFETGGYQPQHF. CDR3 sequence (DNA): TGTGCCAGCAGTTTTGAGACAGGGGGGTATCAGCCCCAGCATTTT. Supplemented by reference TRBV5-5 and TRBJ1-5, the full variable domain reads DAGVTQSPTHLIKTRGQQVTLRCSPISGHKSVSWYQQVLGQGPQFIFQYYEKEERGRGNFPDRFSARQFPNYSSELNVNALLLGDSALYLCASSFETGGYQPQHFGDGTRLSIL.

The chain is built from TRBV2 and TRBJ2-4; D remains ambiguous. Deletions cut 3 bases from V and 3 bases from J, with 3 bases between. This CDR3 contains 12 residues. Per germline, CDR1 SNHLY and CDR2 FYNNEI. The CDR3 protein is CASSDHKNIQYF. CDR3 DNA: TGTGCCAGCAGTGACCACAAAAACATTCAGTACTTC.

This chain joins TRBV7-9 and TRBJ1-1; a weak D match, TRBD1 (5 bases). This CDR3 is 17 amino acids long. Germline V gives CDR1 SEHNR, CDR2 FQNEAQ (reference sequence). Trimming took 7 bases from V and 6 from J, leaving 27 bases between them. In DNA form, the CDR3 reads TGTGCCAGCAAGCCCGAAATGACCCGGCGGGGCAGCCCTGAAGCTTTCTTT. Translated, it gives CASKPEMTRRGSPEAFF.

This chain uses TRBV5-8 with TRBJ1-4; 7 positions match TRBD1. The ends lost 4 bases at V and 8 bases at J; junction bases unmatched: 11. This CDR3 spans 15 amino acids. CDR1 and CDR2 (germline): SGHTS, YDEGEE. As DNA, the CDR3 is TGTGCCAGCAGCAAGGGACAGCGCCGTCAGGAAAAACTGTTTTTT. This translates into CASSKGQRRQEKLFF. Based on the CDR3 plus reference TRBV5-8 and TRBJ1-4, the full variable domain is EAGVTQSPTHLIKTRGQQATLRCSPISGHTSVYWYQQALGLGLQFLLWYDEGEERNRGNFPPRFSGRQFPNYSSELNVNALELEDSALYLCASSKGQRRQEKLFFGSGTQLSVL.

The CDR3 bases are TGTGCCAGCAGCTTAGGCGGCAGGGCCTCTGGAAACACCATATATTTT. It encodes CASSLGGRASGNTIYF. V usage is TRBV13 and J usage is TRBJ1-3; D might be TRBD1 (5 bases). The germline V gene has CDR1 PRHDT and CDR2 FYEKMQ (reference sequence). This CDR3 has 16 residues. V lost 0 bases to trimming and J lost 0 bases, with 9 bases between them.

V is TRBV21-1 and J is TRBJ1-1; no DNA check was done on the table's D call, TRBD1. TRBV21-1 is marked as a pseudogene. This CDR3 region has 17 residues. The CDR3 bases are TGTGCCAGCTGCTCAGGACAGACACACCGATTGAACACTGAAGCTTTCTTT. Its protein is CASCSGQTHRLNTEAFF.

The chain combines TRBV19 with TRBJ1-1; D is unresolved. The V end lost 5 bases, the J end lost 2 bases, and 18 bases lay between the germline ends. The CDR3 loop spans 16 amino acids. Per germline, CDR1 LNHDA and CDR2 SQIVND (reference sequence). DNA of the CDR3: TGTGCCAGTAGTCAGAGGGCTGGGTCACGAAACACTGAAGCTTTCTTT. This sequence encodes CASSQRAGSRNTEAFF. Complete variable domain (other parts from reference TRBV19 and TRBJ1-1): DGGITQSPKYLFRKEGQNVTLSCEQNLNHDAMYWYRQDPGQGLRLIYYSQIVNDFQKGDIAEGYSVSREKKESFPLTVTSAQKNPTAFYLCASSQRAGSRNTEAFFGQGTRLTVV.

The V call is TRBV7-9, the J call TRBJ1-5; 7 positions match TRBD1. From germline, CDR1 is SEHNR and CDR2 FQNEAQ (reference sequence). With 4 bases clipped from V and 6 bases from J, the junction kept 6 bases outside the gene matches. This CDR3 contains 14 residues. In nucleotides, the CDR3 is TGTGCCAGCAGCTCCGGACAGGTTGCTCAGCCCCAGCATTTT. It encodes CASSSGQVAQPQHF.